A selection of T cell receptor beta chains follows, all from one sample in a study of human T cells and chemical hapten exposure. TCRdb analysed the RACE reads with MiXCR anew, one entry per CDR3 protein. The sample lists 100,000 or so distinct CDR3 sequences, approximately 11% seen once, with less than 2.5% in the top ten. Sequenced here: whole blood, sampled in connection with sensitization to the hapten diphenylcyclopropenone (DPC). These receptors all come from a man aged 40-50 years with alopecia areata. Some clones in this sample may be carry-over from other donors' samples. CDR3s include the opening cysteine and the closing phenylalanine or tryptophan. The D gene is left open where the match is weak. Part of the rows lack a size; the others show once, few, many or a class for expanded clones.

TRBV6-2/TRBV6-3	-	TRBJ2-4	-	TGTGCCAGCAGTTACTCGAGGATACAGAACATTCAGTACTTC	CASSYSRIQNIQYF
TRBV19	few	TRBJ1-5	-	TGTGCCAGTAGTATGAGGGCCATTACAAACAATCAGCCCCAGCATTTT	CASSMRAITNNQPQHF
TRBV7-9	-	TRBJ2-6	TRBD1	TGTGCCAGCAGCTTAGCGAGACAGGGGGCTTCTGGGGCCAACGTCCTGACTTTC	CASSLARQGASGANVLTF
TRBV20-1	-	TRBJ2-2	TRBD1	TGCAGTGCCCAGGGACAGCAGAACACCGGGGAGCTGTTTTTT	CSAQGQQNTGELFF
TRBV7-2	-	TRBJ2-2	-	TGTGCCAGCAGCTTAGCGGGAGTGGTTTCGGGGGAGCTGTTTTTT	CASSLAGVVSGELFF
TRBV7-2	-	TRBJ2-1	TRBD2	TGTGCCAGCAGCGCCCGTCCCGGGACTAGCCGAAATGAGCAGTTCTTC	CASSARPGTSRNEQFF
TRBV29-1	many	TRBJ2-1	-	TGCAGCGTAACGACAGGGAGGGATGAGCAGTTCTTC	CSVTTGRDEQFF
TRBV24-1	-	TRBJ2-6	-	TGTGCCACCAGTTCTCCGGGGTCTGGGGCCAACGTCCTGACTTTC	CATSSPGSGANVLTF
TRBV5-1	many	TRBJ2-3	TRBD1	TGCGCCAGCAGCCCCCCGGGACAGAAAGTCACAGATACGCAGTATTTT	CASSPPGQKVTDTQYF
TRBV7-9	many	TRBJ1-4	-	TGTGCGAGCAGCGGGCAGGGCCATGAAAAACTGTTTTTT	CASSGQGHEKLFF
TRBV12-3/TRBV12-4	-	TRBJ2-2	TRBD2	TGTGCCAGCAGTTTAGTTAGCGGGAGGGCCGGTGACGGGGAGCTGTTTTTT	CASSLVSGRAGDGELFF
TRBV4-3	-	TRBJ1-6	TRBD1	TGCGCCAGCAGCCAATCATACAGGGGTTTTGGGACAAATTCACCCCTCCACTTT	CASSQSYRGFGTNSPLHF
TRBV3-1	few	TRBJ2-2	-	TGTGCCAGCAGCCGGACGGGACAACACACCGGGGAGCTGTTTTTT	CASSRTGQHTGELFF
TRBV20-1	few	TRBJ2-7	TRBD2	TGCAGTGCTAGAGATCCCCTAGCGGGAGTGACCTACGAGCAGTACTTC	CSARDPLAGVTYEQYF
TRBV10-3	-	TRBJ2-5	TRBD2	TGTGCCATCAGTGGGACTAGCGGGAAACAAGAGACCCAGTACTTC	CAISGTSGKQETQYF
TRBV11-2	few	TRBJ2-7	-	TGTGCCAGCAGCCCCAACCGCTACGAGCAGTACTTC	CASSPNRYEQYF
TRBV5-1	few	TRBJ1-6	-	TGCGCCAGCAGTTCGGCAGGGGATCCCGGTTCACCCCTCCACTTT	CASSSAGDPGSPLHF
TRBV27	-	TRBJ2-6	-	TGTGCCAGCAGTTTAGACCTAGTCCCTTCTGGGGCCAACGTCCTGACTTTC	CASSLDLVPSGANVLTF
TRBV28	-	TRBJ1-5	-	TGTGCCAGCTCACGGGCGATCAATCAGCCCCAGCATTTT	CASSRAINQPQHF
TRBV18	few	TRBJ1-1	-	TGTGCCAGCTCACCAGGGCGGAACACTGAAGCTTTCTTT	CASSPGRNTEAFF
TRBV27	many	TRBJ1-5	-	TGTGCCAGCAGTCCATGGGGGGCGACCCAAAAGCCCCAGCATTTT	CASSPWGATQKPQHF
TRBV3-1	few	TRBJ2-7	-	TGTGCCAGCAGCCAAGGATCACAGGCAGGCAGCGAGCAGTACTTC	CASSQGSQAGSEQYF
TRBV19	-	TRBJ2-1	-	TGTGCCAGTAAGTCTTCCGGTTATGAGCAGTTCTTC	CASKSSGYEQFF
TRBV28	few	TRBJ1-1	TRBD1	TGTGCCAGCAGAAGACAGGGACTAATAATTATGAACACTGAAGCTTTCTTT	CASRRQGLIIMNTEAFF
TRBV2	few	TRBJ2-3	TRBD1	TGTGCCAGCAGTGTCCCGACAGGGCGAACAGATACGCAGTATTTT	CASSVPTGRTDTQYF
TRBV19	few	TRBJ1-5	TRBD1	TGTGCCAGTACTGCGGGACAGCCTAGCAATCAGCCCCAGCATTTT	CASTAGQPSNQPQHF
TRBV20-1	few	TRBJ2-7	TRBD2	TGCAGTGCTAGATCCGGGGGATGGACTAGCGGGAGTATCAACGAGCAGTACTTC	CSARSGGWTSGSINEQYF
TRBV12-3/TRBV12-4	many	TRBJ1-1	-	TGTGCCAGCAGTTTAAAAGGATCCGGTGAAGCTTTCTTT	CASSLKGSGEAFF
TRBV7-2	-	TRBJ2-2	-	TGTGCCAGCAGCTTATTTGCAGAAGGCACCGGGGAGCTGTTTTTT	CASSLFAEGTGELFF
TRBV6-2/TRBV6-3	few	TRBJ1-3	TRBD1	TGTGCCAGCGAGGAGGGGGCCGGAAACACCATATATTTT	CASEEGAGNTIYF
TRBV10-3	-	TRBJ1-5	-	TGTGCCATCAGTGAGTCTAGTGGGGGTCAGCCCCAGCATTTT	CAISESSGGQPQHF
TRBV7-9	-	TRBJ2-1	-	TGTGCCAGCAGCTGCGACACTGTGCCCTCCTACAATGAGCAGTTCTTC	CASSCDTVPSYNEQFF
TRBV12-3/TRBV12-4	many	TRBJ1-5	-	TGTGCCAGCAGTTTAGCGCCCATCCTATCGCCCCAGCATTTT	CASSLAPILSPQHF
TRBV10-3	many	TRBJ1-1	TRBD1	TGTGCCATCAGGACAGGGGGCATGGGGACTGAAGCTTTCTTT	CAIRTGGMGTEAFF
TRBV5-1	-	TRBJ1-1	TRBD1	TGCGCCAGCAGCTTGGATGTCAGGGGGAATACTGAAGCTTTCTTT	CASSLDVRGNTEAFF
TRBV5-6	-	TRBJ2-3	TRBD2	TGTGCCAGCAGCTTTAGACGGACTAGCGGGACAGATACGCAGTATTTT	CASSFRRTSGTDTQYF
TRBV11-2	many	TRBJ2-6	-	TGTGCCAGCAGCCTGGGCCCACGAGTCCTGACTTTC	CASSLGPRVLTF
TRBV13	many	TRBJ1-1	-	TGTGCCAGCAGCTCGCCCTTAACTCGGAGAGCTTTCTTT	CASSSPLTRRAFF
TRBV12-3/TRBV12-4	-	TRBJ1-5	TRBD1	TGTGCCAGCACGGACAGGTCGAATCAGCCCCAGCATTTT	CASTDRSNQPQHF
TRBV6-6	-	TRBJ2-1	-	TGTGCCAGCACGAATCCGCAGTTAAATGAGCAGTTCTTC	CASTNPQLNEQFF
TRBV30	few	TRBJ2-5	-	TGTGCCTGGAGTCCCTGGGCAGAGACCCAGTACTTC	CAWSPWAETQYF
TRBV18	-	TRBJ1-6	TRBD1	TGTGCCAGCTCACCCGGGGGGACAGGTGGTTCACCCCTCCACTTT	CASSPGGTGGSPLHF
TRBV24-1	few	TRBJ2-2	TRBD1	TGTGCCACCAGTGACTCCCCCGTCATGGACAGGGGGCGCGTCACCGGGGAGCTGTTTTTT	CATSDSPVMDRGRVTGELFF
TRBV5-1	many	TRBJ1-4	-	TGCGCCAGCAGCGGGGGTCTCGGACTCTCTAATGAAAAACTGTTTTTT	CASSGGLGLSNEKLFF
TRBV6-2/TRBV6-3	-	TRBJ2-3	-	TGTGCCAGCGGGGGGCTAACCTACACAGATACGCAGTATTTT	CASGGLTYTDTQYF
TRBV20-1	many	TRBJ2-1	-	TGCAGTAGCTCCACAACAGGGAGAGGACTGAGCGATGAGCAGTTCTTC	CSSSTTGRGLSDEQFF
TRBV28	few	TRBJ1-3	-	TGTGCCAGCACCGAGAGGAGCTCTGGAAACACCATATATTTT	CASTERSSGNTIYF
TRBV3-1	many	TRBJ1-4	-	TGTGCCAGCAGCCAGAACAGGCTGGCTAATGAAAAACTGTTTTTT	CASSQNRLANEKLFF
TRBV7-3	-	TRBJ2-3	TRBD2	TGTGCCAGCAGCTTATATGCCGGACTAGCCGCTAGCACAGATACGCAGTATTTT	CASSLYAGLAASTDTQYF
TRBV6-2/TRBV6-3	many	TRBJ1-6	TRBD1	TGTGCCAGCAGTCGGGACAGGCCAAGTGCCTATAATTCACCCCTCCACTTT	CASSRDRPSAYNSPLHF
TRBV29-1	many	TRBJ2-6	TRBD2	TGCAGCGTTTTCTTAGCGGGAGGTTCTGGGGCCAACGTCCTGACTTTC	CSVFLAGGSGANVLTF